This T cell receptor beta chain was captured by sequencing in a study of beta chain features in type 1 diabetes. Across the study: Sorted cells numbering around 100,000,000 were examined across all samples.

Of note for this clone: What it binds is not known. Other DNA sequences in this sample translate to the same CDR3.

Since all of the isolated RNA was reverse transcribed, expressed TCRB transcripts were what got sequenced. Profiling relied on immunoSEQ multiplex PCR, and the TCRdb table lists in-frame clones only, not all of them. The sample records fewer than 500,000 clones, approximately 15% being singletons. Whole-study findings and limits: It was not settled here whether HLA type affects TCRB rearrangement. Comparison showed that naive, central memory and Treg TCRB repertoires appeared more similar among patients than among healthy donors. Researchers report that Type 1 diabetes patients had moderately but significantly shorter TCRB CDR3s across all four CD4+ subsets.

This clonotype originated in a man aged 25 to 40 in good health. The sequenced sample consisted of naive CD4+ T cells from blood.

CDR3 region: CASSLVQGSYNEQFF. DNA for the CDR3: TGTGCCAGCAGCTTAGTACAGGGTTCCTACAATGAGCAGTTCTTC. This chain joins TRBV7-2 and TRBJ2-1, with TRBD1 as a possible D gene (6 bases). From germline, CDR1 is SGHTA and CDR2 FQGNSA. This CDR3 contains 15 residues. V was cut by 1 base and J by 1 base, with 8 bases left in between.